This T cell receptor (beta chain) was identified during a study of blood T cell repertoires in COVID-19. J was trimmed by 0 bases and V by 3 bases; bases with no gene match: 8. CDR1 LGHDT and CDR2 YNNKEL come from the germline V gene (reference sequence). CDR3 length: 19 amino acids. Method: immunoSEQ multiplex PCR; TCRdb's copy keeps in-frame clones and lacks some. The sample lists tens of thousands of clones, 65% to 85% occurring once. The receptor's source is a man in his fifties with active COVID-19. V and J are TRBV3-1 (or the pseudogene TRBV3-2) and TRBJ2-3; 14 positions match TRBD2. The material sequenced was peripheral blood. CDR3 protein: CASSHPGTSGSRSTDTQYF. In nucleotides, the CDR3 is TGTGCCAGCAGCCATCCCGGGACTAGCGGGAGCCGGAGCACAGATACGCAGTATTTT.